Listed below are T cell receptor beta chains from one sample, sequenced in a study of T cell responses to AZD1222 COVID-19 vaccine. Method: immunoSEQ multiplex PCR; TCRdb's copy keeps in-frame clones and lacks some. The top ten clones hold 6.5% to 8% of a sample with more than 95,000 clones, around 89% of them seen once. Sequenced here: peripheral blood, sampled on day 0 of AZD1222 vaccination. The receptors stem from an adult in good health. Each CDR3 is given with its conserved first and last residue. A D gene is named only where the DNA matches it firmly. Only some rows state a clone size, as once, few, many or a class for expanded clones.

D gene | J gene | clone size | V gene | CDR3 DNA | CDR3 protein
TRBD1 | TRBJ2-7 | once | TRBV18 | TGTGCCAGCTCACCACCCGGGGGACAGGCATCCTACGAGCAGTACTTC | CASSPPGGQASYEQYF
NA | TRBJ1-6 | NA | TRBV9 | TGTGCCAGCAGCGTAGGTGGGACACCCCTCCACTTT | CASSVGGTPLHF
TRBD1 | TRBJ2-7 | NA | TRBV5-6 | TGTGCCAGCAGCGCCCTGGACAGGGACGAGCAGTACTTC | CASSALDRDEQYF
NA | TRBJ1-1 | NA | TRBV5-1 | TGCGCCAGCAGCTCGGACTTGGGTACGGCTGAAGCTTTCTTT | CASSSDLGTAEAFF
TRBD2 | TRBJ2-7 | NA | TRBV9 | TGTGCCAGCAGCCCCGCTAGCGGCTCCTACGAGCAGTACTTC | CASSPASGSYEQYF
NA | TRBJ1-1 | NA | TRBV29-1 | TGCAGCGTTGAAGGACTCCTACCCTACACTGAAGCTTTCTTT | CSVEGLLPYTEAFF
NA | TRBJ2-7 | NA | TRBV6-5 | TGTGCCAGCAGGCCTAACTCTCCGGGTGCCTACGAGCAGTACTTC | CASRPNSPGAYEQYF
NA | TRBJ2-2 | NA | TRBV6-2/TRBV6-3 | TGTGCCAGCAGTTACGGGCAGCCCGGGGGAGAGCTGTTTTTT | CASSYGQPGGELFF
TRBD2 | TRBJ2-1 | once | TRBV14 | TGTGCCAGCAGCTCCCGACTAGCGGGGGGGATCGATGAGCAGTTCTTC | CASSSRLAGGIDEQFF
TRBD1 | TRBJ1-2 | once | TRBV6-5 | TGTGCCAGCACGGTCTCGACAGGGGGAGTCTATGGCTACACCTTC | CASTVSTGGVYGYTF
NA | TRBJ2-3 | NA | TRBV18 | TGTGCCAGCTCACCACCGGTCCGCACAGATACGCAGTATTTT | CASSPPVRTDTQYF
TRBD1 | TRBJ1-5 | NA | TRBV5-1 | TGCGCCAGCAGCTGGGACAGCTATCAGCCCCAGCATTTT | CASSWDSYQPQHF
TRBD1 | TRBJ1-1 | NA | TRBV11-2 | TGTGCCAGCAGCTTAGGATCCCCCACGACAGGGTCGGTGAACACTGAAGCTTTCTTT | CASSLGSPTTGSVNTEAFF
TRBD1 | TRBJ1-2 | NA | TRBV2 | TGTGCCAGCAGTGACACAACCGACAGGGCTGGCGGCTACACCTTC | CASSDTTDRAGGYTF
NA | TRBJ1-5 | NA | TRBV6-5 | TGTGCCAGCAGTTACTCGTCTCGGGGCAGCAATCAGCCCCAGCATTTT | CASSYSSRGSNQPQHF
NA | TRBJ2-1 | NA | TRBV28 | TGTGCCAGCAGTATTAACAATGAGCAGTTCTTC | CASSINNEQFF
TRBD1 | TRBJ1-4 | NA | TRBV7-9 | TGTGCCAGCAGCTCTGGACAGGGAGATGAAAAACTGTTTTTT | CASSSGQGDEKLFF
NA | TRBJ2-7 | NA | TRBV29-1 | TGCAGCGTAGTCCAAGGGGCCCGGAGCTCCTACGAGCAGTACTTC | CSVVQGARSSYEQYF
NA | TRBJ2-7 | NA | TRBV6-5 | TGTGCCAGCAGAATACCGGGACCCCTGGGGGAGCAGTACTTC | CASRIPGPLGEQYF
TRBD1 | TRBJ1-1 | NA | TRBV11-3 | TGTGCCAGCAGCTTAGAGGGACAGTTGGGGACTGAAGCTTTCTTT | CASSLEGQLGTEAFF
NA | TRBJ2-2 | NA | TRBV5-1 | TGCGCCAGCAGCTTGGACTCTTCGGGCGGGGAGCTGTTTTTT | CASSLDSSGGELFF
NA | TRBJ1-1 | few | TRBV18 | TGTGCCAGCTCCTCTTCCAGGGCGGGTGGCACTGAAGCTTTCTTT | CASSSSRAGGTEAFF
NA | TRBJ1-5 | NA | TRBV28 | TGTGCCAGCAGTCTCCTAGGTCAGGCCGAAGGTCAGCCCCAGCATTTT | CASSLLGQAEGQPQHF
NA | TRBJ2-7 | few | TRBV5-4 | TGTGCCAGCAGCTTGCGGGGGAACTCCTACGAGCAGTACTTC | CASSLRGNSYEQYF
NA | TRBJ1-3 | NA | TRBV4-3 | TGCGCCAGCAGCCAAGTGGGGGGCATCACCATATATTTT | CASSQVGGITIYF
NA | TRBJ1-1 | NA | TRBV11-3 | TGTGCCAGCAGCCTTATAGGGGGCACTGAAGCTTTCTTT | CASSLIGGTEAFF
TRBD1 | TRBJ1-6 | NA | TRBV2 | TGTGCCATCCGGTCGGGGACAGTCAATTCACCCCTCCACTTT | CAIRSGTVNSPLHF
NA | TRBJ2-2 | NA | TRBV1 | TGCACCAGCAGCCAAGATTCAATAGGGCTTCCCGGGGAGCTGTTTTTT | CTSSQDSIGLPGELFF
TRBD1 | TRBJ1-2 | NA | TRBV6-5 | TGTGCCAGCAGCAGGGACAGATCCAACTATGGCTACACCTTC | CASSRDRSNYGYTF
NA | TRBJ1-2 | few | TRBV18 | TGTGCCAGCTCAAGTCGGGGGGCCGGCTATGGCTACACCTTC | CASSSRGAGYGYTF
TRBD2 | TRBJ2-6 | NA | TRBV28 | TGTGCCAGCGGAAGACTAGCGGGACTTCCTTCTGGGGCCAACGTCCTGACTTTC | CASGRLAGLPSGANVLTF
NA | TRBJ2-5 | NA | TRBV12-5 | TGTGCTAGTGGTTTAGGACAGCAAGAGACCCAGTACTTC | CASGLGQQETQYF
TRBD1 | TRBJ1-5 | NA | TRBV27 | TGTGCCAGCAGTTTTCAGGGGGGGAATCAGCCCCAGCATTTT | CASSFQGGNQPQHF
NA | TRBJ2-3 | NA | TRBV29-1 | TGCAGCGTGGCCGCTAGCGGCACAGATACGCAGTATTTT | CSVAASGTDTQYF
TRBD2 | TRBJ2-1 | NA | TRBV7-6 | TGTGCCAGCAGCTCGGGACTAGCAGCCTACAATGAGCAGTTCTTC | CASSSGLAAYNEQFF
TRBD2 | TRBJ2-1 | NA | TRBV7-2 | TGTGCCAGCAGCTTAGACTGGAGCGGGGCGGTCTACAATGAGCAGTTCTTC | CASSLDWSGAVYNEQFF